These T cell receptor beta chains were read from a single sample in a study of human T cells and chemical hapten exposure. MiXCR was run by TCRdb on the RACE reads, yielding one entry per CDR3 protein. The table includes 150,000 to 200,000 distinct CDR3 sequences, 25% to 30% detected once. The sample was whole blood, taken in connection with sensitization to the hapten diphenylcyclopropenone (DPC). Receptors originate from a young woman with alopecia areata. Some clones in this sample may be carry-over from other donors' samples. CDR3s include the opening cysteine and the closing phenylalanine or tryptophan. The order of the fields is J gene, V gene, CDR3 protein.

J gene: TRBJ1-1
V gene: TRBV21-1
CDR3 protein: CASSKGAGKFEAFF

J gene: TRBJ2-7
V gene: TRBV6-2/TRBV6-3
CDR3 protein: CASSYSPQGGEQYF

J gene: TRBJ2-3
V gene: TRBV15
CDR3 protein: CATSRGEGEATDTQYF

J gene: TRBJ2-7
V gene: TRBV28
CDR3 protein: CASSFALAGGLEQYF

J gene: TRBJ1-1
V gene: TRBV20-1
CDR3 protein: CSASKGAGTEAFF

J gene: TRBJ1-4
V gene: TRBV7-9
CDR3 protein: CASRLGGNEKLFF

J gene: TRBJ2-2
V gene: TRBV6-6
CDR3 protein: CASSYMGQGRAGELFF

J gene: TRBJ1-1
V gene: TRBV6-1
CDR3 protein: CASRISGDGVTEAFF

J gene: TRBJ2-7
V gene: TRBV29-1
CDR3 protein: CSVATGGYEQYF

J gene: TRBJ2-1
V gene: TRBV28
CDR3 protein: CASRGPGLAGGDEQFF

J gene: TRBJ2-2
V gene: TRBV28
CDR3 protein: CASSLQGYTGELFF